These T cell receptor beta chains were read from a single sample in a study of neurological immune-mediated disorders. TCRdb analysed the 5' RACE reads with MiXCR anew, one entry per CDR3 protein. This sample has about 46,000 distinct CDR3 sequences, with under 2% found just once. The sample taken for sequencing was PBMCs. The receptors here all came from a woman aged 40 to 55 with multiple sclerosis. Each CDR3 is given with its conserved first and last residue. D genes are given only for firm matches. Where a row states a size, it is once, few, many or the class of an expanded clone; other rows omit it.

TRBV15	TRBD1	many	TRBJ2-5	TGTGCCACCAGCAGAGAAGGGACAGTACAAGAGACCCAGTACTTC	CATSREGTVQETQYF
TRBV20-1	TRBD2	many	TRBJ2-3	TGCAGTGCTAGTCCAGCGGGGGGTGCAGATACGCAGTATTTT	CSASPAGGADTQYF
TRBV6-6	-	-	TRBJ1-6	TGTGCCAGCATTTACCGGGGGGATAATTCACCCCTCCACTTT	CASIYRGDNSPLHF
TRBV20-1	-	many	TRBJ2-1	TGCAGTGCTAGGGGGAAGGGGACGAGATACAATGAGCAGTTCTTC	CSARGKGTRYNEQFF
TRBV28	-	many	TRBJ2-6	TGTGCCAGCAGGTCTCAGATGGGCAGGGAGAGCTCTGGGGCCAACGTCCTGACTTTC	CASRSQMGRESSGANVLTF
TRBV12-3/TRBV12-4	-	many	TRBJ2-5	TGTGCCAGCACCATCGGTGGAATTGAAGAGACCCAGTACTTC	CASTIGGIEETQYF
TRBV5-1	-	many	TRBJ1-5	TGCGCCAGCAGCTTGGCAGGGGCGAGGGATCAGCCCCAGCATTTT	CASSLAGARDQPQHF
TRBV5-1	-	few	TRBJ2-6	TGCGCCAGCAGTTCCTACACGTCCTCTGGGGCCAACGTCCTGACTTTC	CASSSYTSSGANVLTF
TRBV11-2	TRBD1	many	TRBJ1-2	TGTGCCAGCAGCTCCGGGACAGCTTCCTTTGAGGGCTACACCTTC	CASSSGTASFEGYTF
TRBV20-1	-	many	TRBJ1-3	TGCAGTGCTAGAGTGGGAGAGAACTCTGGAAACACCATATATTTT	CSARVGENSGNTIYF
TRBV5-1	-	many	TRBJ1-2	TGCGCCAGCAGCTTGCTTGAACCCGACGGATCTAACTATGGCTACACCTTC	CASSLLEPDGSNYGYTF
TRBV5-1	-	many	TRBJ1-3	TGCGCCAGCAGCTTAGCTCAGAGCTCTGGAAACACCATATATTTT	CASSLAQSSGNTIYF
TRBV10-3	-	-	TRBJ1-2	TGTGCCATCAGTGAATTTACCGCGGGCTATGGCTACACCTTC	CAISEFTAGYGYTF
TRBV10-3	TRBD1	many	TRBJ2-7	TGTGCCATCAGTGAGGAGAGGGGGCAGCGTTTGGGGCAGTACTTC	CAISEERGQRLGQYF
TRBV18	-	many	TRBJ1-1	TGTGCCAGCTCACGAAACCGGGAGCCTGAAGCTTTCTTT	CASSRNREPEAFF
TRBV9	TRBD1	many	TRBJ1-2	TGTGCCAGCAGCGGAGCCCTCTCAGGACAGGGCATGTATGGCTACACCTTC	CASSGALSGQGMYGYTF
TRBV6-1	-	many	TRBJ1-5	TGTGCCAGCGCTCCGGAAAGCAATCAGCCCCAGCATTTT	CASAPESNQPQHF
TRBV20-1	-	many	TRBJ2-3	TGCAGTGCTAGATCGGACTACACAGATACGCAGTATTTT	CSARSDYTDTQYF
TRBV5-1	-	many	TRBJ1-3	TGCGCCAGCAGCCCTGGGGATACTGGAAACACCATATATTTT	CASSPGDTGNTIYF
TRBV4-1	TRBD1	many	TRBJ2-3	TGCGCCAGCAGCCAACAACAGGGGGCTACGCAGTATTTT	CASSQQQGATQYF
TRBV19	-	many	TRBJ1-3	TGTGCCAGTACCAGGACAACGTCTGGAAACACCATATATTTT	CASTRTTSGNTIYF
TRBV5-1	-	many	TRBJ2-1	TGCGCCAGCAGGCCTGACCCAGGTTGGGGGGAGTTCTTC	CASRPDPGWGEFF
TRBV5-1	-	many	TRBJ1-3	TGCGCCAGCAGCTTGGCGGGGACGGAAAACACCATATATTTT	CASSLAGTENTIYF
TRBV5-1	TRBD1	many	TRBJ2-2	TGCGCCAGCAGCATTAGGACAGGGCGCGGGGAGCTGTTTTTT	CASSIRTGRGELFF
TRBV18	-	many	TRBJ2-2	TGTGCCAGCTCACCACCAATCCCAGGGAACACCGGGGAGCTGTTTTTT	CASSPPIPGNTGELFF
TRBV20-1	TRBD1	many	TRBJ2-1	TGCAGTGCCATTAACAGGGGCGAAACGTACAATGAGCAGTTCTTC	CSAINRGETYNEQFF
TRBV27	TRBD1	many	TRBJ2-3	TGTGCCAGCAGAACCGGGACAGGGGCTTATTCTAGCACAGATACGCAGTATTTT	CASRTGTGAYSSTDTQYF
TRBV20-1	-	many	TRBJ2-1	TGCAGTGCTAGAGGTCTGACTAGTGAGCAGTTCTTC	CSARGLTSEQFF
TRBV14	-	many	TRBJ2-5	TGTGCCAGCAGCCAAGATCGCCAGACCCAGTACTTC	CASSQDRQTQYF
TRBV2	TRBD1	many	TRBJ2-7	TGTGCCAGCAATCGACAGGGGTCTTCCTACGAGCAGTACTTC	CASNRQGSSYEQYF
TRBV20-1	-	many	TRBJ1-6	TGCAGTGCTCCGCGTGACGCGGCACTCCACTTT	CSAPRDAALHF
TRBV7-2	TRBD1	many	TRBJ2-1	TGTGCCAGCAGCGTGGACAGGGCCAGAAATGAGCAGTTCTTC	CASSVDRARNEQFF
TRBV12-3/TRBV12-4	-	many	TRBJ2-3	TGTGCCAGCAGTTGGAGGGCCGGCGGGACCTCTGATACGCAGTATTTT	CASSWRAGGTSDTQYF
TRBV5-1	TRBD2	many	TRBJ2-3	TGCGCCAGCAGCTCGGGGGGACCGACAGATACGCAGTATTTT	CASSSGGPTDTQYF
TRBV20-1	-	many	TRBJ2-7	TGCAGTGCTAGAGTCAGGGGAGGGTACGAGCAGTACTTC	CSARVRGGYEQYF
TRBV20-1	-	many	TRBJ2-6	TGCAGTGCTAGAGATCATACCGGGTCTGGGGCCAACGTCCTGACTTTC	CSARDHTGSGANVLTF
TRBV5-6	-	many	TRBJ2-3	TGTGCCAGCAGCCTGAGGGGGGCAGATACGCAGTATTTT	CASSLRGADTQYF
TRBV10-3	-	-	TRBJ1-1	TGTGCCATCAGTGAGTCTGGGGGGCGGGCAGCTTTCTTT	CAISESGGRAAFF
TRBV20-1	-	many	TRBJ1-1	TGCAGTGCCAGACATTTGAGTGAAGCTTTCTTT	CSARHLSEAFF
TRBV6-6	TRBD1	many	TRBJ1-1	TGTGCCAGCCTCGGGACAGGGGAAAACACTGAAGCTTTCTTT	CASLGTGENTEAFF
TRBV3-1	-	many	TRBJ1-6	TGTGCCAGCAGCCAAGGGTCGGAGGATTCACCCCTCCACTTT	CASSQGSEDSPLHF
TRBV20-1	-	many	TRBJ1-1	TGCAGTTTACAGGGGAACACTGAAGCTTTCTTT	CSLQGNTEAFF
TRBV9	TRBD1	many	TRBJ1-3	TGTGCCAGCAGCGCCGGAGGGACAGGGAGTGGAAACACCATATATTTT	CASSAGGTGSGNTIYF
TRBV5-5	TRBD1	many	TRBJ1-3	TGTGCCAGCAGCACCCCGACAGGGCGCTCTGGAAACACCATATATTTT	CASSTPTGRSGNTIYF
TRBV20-1	TRBD1	many	TRBJ2-1	TGCAGTGCTAGAGACCCGTACAGGGGGCGAATATTAAGTGAGCAGTTCTTC	CSARDPYRGRILSEQFF
TRBV6-6	TRBD1	many	TRBJ2-5	TGTGCCACCGAAAAGGGGGCCTCAGAGACCCAGTACTTC	CATEKGASETQYF
TRBV20-1	TRBD1	many	TRBJ1-2	TGCAGTGCTAGAGTCCAGGGGGCCTATGGCTACACCTTC	CSARVQGAYGYTF
TRBV6-5	-	many	TRBJ2-6	TGTGCCAGCAGTTCCCTCCGGTTCGTAGCCAGCTCTGGGGCCAACGTCCTGACTTTC	CASSSLRFVASSGANVLTF
TRBV5-5	-	many	TRBJ1-5	TGTGCCAGCAGCCTGGGAGTAAGGTACCAGCCCCAGCATTTT	CASSLGVRYQPQHF
TRBV12-3/TRBV12-4	-	many	TRBJ1-2	TGTGCCATTTACCCGGGACCTAATGGGTATGGCTACACCTTC	CAIYPGPNGYGYTF
TRBV7-9	TRBD2	-	TRBJ2-1	TGTGCCAGCAGAGGACTAGCGGGTTACAATGAGCAGTTCTTC	CASRGLAGYNEQFF
TRBV5-1	TRBD1	many	TRBJ1-1	TGCGCCAGCAGCCCGGAACAGGGGACTTACACTGAAGCTTTCTTT	CASSPEQGTYTEAFF
TRBV6-6	-	many	TRBJ2-7	TGTGCCAGCAGTTACTTGGCGCCTAGCTCCTACGAGCAGTACTTC	CASSYLAPSSYEQYF
TRBV5-1	-	many	TRBJ2-2	TGCGCCAGCAGCTTGGGACAGGCGGACACCGGGGAGCTGTTTTTT	CASSLGQADTGELFF
TRBV6-5	-	many	TRBJ2-7	TGTGCCAGCAGTCCCCGGGACCCTTGCGAGCAGTACTTC	CASSPRDPCEQYF
TRBV5-1	TRBD1	many	TRBJ2-7	TGCGCCAGCAGCCGTGACAGGGACGCTTCCTACGAGCAGTACTTC	CASSRDRDASYEQYF
TRBV5-1	TRBD2	many	TRBJ2-7	TGCGCCAGCAGCCAAGGGTGGACTAGCGGGGAGATCCCTTACGAGCAGTACTTC	CASSQGWTSGEIPYEQYF